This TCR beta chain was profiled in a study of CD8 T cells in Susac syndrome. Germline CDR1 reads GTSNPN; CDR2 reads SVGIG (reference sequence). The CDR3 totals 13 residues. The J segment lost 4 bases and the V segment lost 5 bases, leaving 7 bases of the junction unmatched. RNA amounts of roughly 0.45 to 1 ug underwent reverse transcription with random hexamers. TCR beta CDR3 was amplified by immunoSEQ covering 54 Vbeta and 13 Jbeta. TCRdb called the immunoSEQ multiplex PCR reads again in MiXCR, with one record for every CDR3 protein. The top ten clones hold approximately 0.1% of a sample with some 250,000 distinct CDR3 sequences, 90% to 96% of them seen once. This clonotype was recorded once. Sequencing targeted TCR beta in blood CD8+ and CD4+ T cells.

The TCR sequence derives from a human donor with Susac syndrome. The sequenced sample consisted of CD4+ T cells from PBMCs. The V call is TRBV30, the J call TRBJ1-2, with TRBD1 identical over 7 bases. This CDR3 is CAWVDRVGYGYTF. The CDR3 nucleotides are TGTGCCTGGGTCGACAGGGTGGGCTATGGCTACACCTTC.